This T cell receptor (beta chain) was observed in a study of T cells after posttransplantation cyclophosphamide. Study-wide results and limits: After PTCy, TRB diversity resembled that of CNI/methotrexate controls. Skin or GI-infiltrating T cells shared few TRB sequences with blood. Later blood repertoires were often dominated by clones from the donor CD8+ memory compartment.

There are many counts of this clone. Its antigen is still unknown. Libraries were prepared by immunoSEQ multiplex PCR; TCRdb keeps only in-frame clonotypes and omits some of them. The sample contains 7,500 to 9,500 clones, none occurring once; about 6.1% lies in the top ten. The germline V gene has CDR1 SGHVS and CDR2 FNYEAQ. The CDR3 is 16 amino acids. Deletions cut 1 base from V and 5 bases from J, with 15 bases between. Cyclophosphamide on days +3 and +4 followed busulfan-fludarabine conditioning and a marrow graft. V is TRBV7-6 and J is TRBJ2-1; possible D gene TRBD1, 7 bases. This material consisted of PBMCs, taken after an allogeneic stem cell transplant with post-transplant cyclophosphamide. The sequence derives from a young adult male patient who received an allogeneic stem cell transplant from an unrelated donor, was CMV-positive, and had acute and chronic GVHD. Part of the T cell pool may stem from the graft donor. This chain's CDR3 is CASSLGQGGLNNEQFF. In DNA form, the CDR3 reads TGTGCCAGCAGCTTAGGGCAGGGGGGATTGAACAATGAGCAGTTCTTC.